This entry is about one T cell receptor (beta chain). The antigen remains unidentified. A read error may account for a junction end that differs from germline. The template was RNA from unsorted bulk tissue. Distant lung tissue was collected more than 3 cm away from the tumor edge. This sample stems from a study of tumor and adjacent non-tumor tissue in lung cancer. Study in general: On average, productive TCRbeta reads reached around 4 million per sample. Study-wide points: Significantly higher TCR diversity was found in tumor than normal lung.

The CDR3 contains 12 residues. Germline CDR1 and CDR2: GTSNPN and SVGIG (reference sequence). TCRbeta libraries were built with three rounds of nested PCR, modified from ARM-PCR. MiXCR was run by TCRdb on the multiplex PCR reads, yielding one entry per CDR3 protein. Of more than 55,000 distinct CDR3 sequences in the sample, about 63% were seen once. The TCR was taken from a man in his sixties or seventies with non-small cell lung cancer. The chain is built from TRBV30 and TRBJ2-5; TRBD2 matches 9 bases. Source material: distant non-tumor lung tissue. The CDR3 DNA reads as TGTGCCTGCAGTGTTTCAGCGGGGGGCCAGCACTTC. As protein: CACSVSAGGQHF.